This T cell receptor beta chain derives from a study of OX40 agonist ivuxolimab in advanced cancers. This clone has only a few counts. Trimming removed 2 bases from V and 5 bases from J, with 6 bases in between. The CDR3 consists of 12 residues. CDR1 is SNHLY, CDR2 FYNNEI, per germline. Assay: immunoSEQ multiplex PCR; the TCRdb copy retains only in-frame clones and omits some. The sample contains tens of thousands of clones, roughly four fifths of which appear only once. This material consisted of CD4+ or CD8+ T cells sorted from blood, taken in a trial of the OX40 agonist ivuxolimab. This chain links TRBV2 with TRBJ2-5; D not certain. This sequence originates from an adult with an advanced solid tumor such as melanoma, head and neck, liver or kidney cancer. The CDR3 sequence: CASSESWETQYF. The CDR3 DNA is TGTGCCAGCAGTGAATCGTGGGAGACCCAGTACTTC.